These 9 T cell receptor beta chains share one sample of origin, sequenced in a study of blood T cells in healthy people across ages. Together with a sample-barcoded 5' primer, a J-beta primer mix was included in a second PCR lasting roughly 6 to 12 cycles. In TCRdb, the 5' RACE reads were re-called with MiXCR into one record per CDR3 protein. The data contain around 820,000 distinct CDR3 sequences, 20% to 25% of them singletons. These same data were also listed under a study on T cells of mothers and their children.

What was sequenced was blood. The origin of the receptors is a boy aged 5-17 years in good health.

CDR3 in DNA: TGTGCCAGCATCGGACAAGGAAGTCTCCAGTACTTC. Its protein is CASIGQGSLQYF. This rearrangement joins TRBV6-2 or TRBV6-3 to TRBJ2-7; D is perhaps TRBD1 (5 bases). The CDR3 length is 12 residues. Germline CDR1 and CDR2: MNHEY and SVGEGT. V was cut by 7 bases and J by 10 bases, with 17 bases left in between.

The gene calls are TRBV7-9 and TRBJ2-7, with D possibly TRBD2 on 5 matching bases. Trimming took off 7 bases at V and 2 bases at J, with 18 bases between the two ends. The length of the CDR3 is 15 residues. Germline V gene sequence: CDR1 SEHNR, CDR2 FQNEAQ (reference sequence). CDR3 sequence: CASTPTSGSPYEQYF. CDR3 sequence (DNA): TGTGCCAGCACCCCTACCTCGGGGTCACCCTACGAGCAGTACTTC.

V gene TRBV10-3 combines with J gene TRBJ2-3, with D hard to call. Looked up from germline, CDR1 is ENHRY and CDR2 is SYGVKD. Trimming removed 6 bases at V and 0 bases at J, with 7 bases between. The CDR3 runs 13 residues. In DNA, the CDR3 is TGTGCCATCAGAGACCTAAGCACAGATACGCAGTATTTT. Translated: CAIRDLSTDTQYF.

In this sample, this clonotype turned up a few times. This sequence joins TRBV29-1 and TRBJ2-5, with TRBD2 identical over 7 bases. The J call may be wrong; the DNA end is better matched by TRBJ2-7. Germline CDR1 and CDR2: SQVTM and ANQGSEA. The CDR3 covers 13 residues. The CDR3 spells CSVEDGGSNEQYF. In DNA, the CDR3 is TGCAGCGTTGAAGATGGCGGGAGCAACGAGCAGTACTTC.

This clonotype was recorded a few times. The rearrangement joins TRBV5-1 to TRBJ2-5; tentative D call: TRBD1 (6 bases). Germline loops: CDR1 SGHRS, CDR2 YFSETQ. This CDR3 spans 15 amino acids. The germline V and J ends were trimmed by 3 bases and 0 bases, with 12 bases remaining between them. DNA for the CDR3: TGCGCCAGCAGCTCCAGAACAGGGTACCAAGAGACCCAGTACTTC. Amino acids: CASSSRTGYQETQYF.

At least ten counts were recorded for this clonotype. The chain joins TRBV29-1 to TRBJ2-3; TRBD2 might be the D (5 bases). Germline CDR1 is SQVTM and CDR2 is ANQGSEA. The CDR3 is 13 residues long. V lost 4 bases and J 6 bases, leaving 14 bases between the germline ends. The CDR3 sequence: CSVAGLGSDTQYF. For the CDR3, the DNA is TGCAGCGTTGCAGGACTTGGTTCGGATACGCAGTATTTT.

This clonotype appeared a few times. The genes are TRBV7-8 and TRBJ2-5, with a tentative D call TRBD2 (6 bases). The end of the DNA fits TRBJ2-1 better, so the J call may be wrong. The CDR3 contains 17 residues. CDR1 is SGHVS, CDR2 FQNEAQ, per germline. CDR3 sequence: CASSLVFREHSYNEQFF. CDR3 DNA: TGTGCCAGCAGCTTAGTGTTCCGGGAGCACAGCTACAATGAGCAGTTCTTC.

This clonotype was counted a few times. The rearrangement uses TRBV7-9 and TRBJ2-1; 9 positions agree with TRBD1. The end of the DNA fits TRBJ2-7 better, so the J call may be wrong. This CDR3 comprises 15 residues. The germline gives CDR1 SEHNR, CDR2 FQNEAQ (reference sequence). The DNA of the CDR3 is TGTGCCAGCAGCCTAGTAGGGACAGGGCCCAACGAGCAGTACTTC. The encoded protein is CASSLVGTGPNEQYF.

The CDR3 DNA sequence: TGTGCCAGCAGTTCTGGGGGGGCCCTAACTTACGAGCAGTACTTC. Its translation: CASSSGGALTYEQYF. This chain joins TRBV28 and TRBJ2-7, with a weak D call TRBD2 (7 bases). V lost 4 bases and J lost 4, with 17 bases in between. This CDR3 region has 15 residues. The germline gives CDR1 MDHEN, CDR2 SYDVKM.